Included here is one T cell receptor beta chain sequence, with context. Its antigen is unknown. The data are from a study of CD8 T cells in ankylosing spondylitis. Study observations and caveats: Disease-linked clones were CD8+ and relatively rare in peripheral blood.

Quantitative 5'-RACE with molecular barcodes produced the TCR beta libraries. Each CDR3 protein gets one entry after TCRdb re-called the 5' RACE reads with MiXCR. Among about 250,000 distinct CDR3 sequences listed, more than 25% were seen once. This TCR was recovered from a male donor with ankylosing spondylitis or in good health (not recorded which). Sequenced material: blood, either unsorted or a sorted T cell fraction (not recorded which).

CDR3 sequence: CATQTNRGKSYEQYF. The CDR3 DNA reads TGTGCCACTCAGACAAACAGGGGCAAATCCTACGAGCAGTACTTC. This chain links TRBV19 with TRBJ2-7; 7 bases fit TRBD1. This CDR3 region has 15 residues. Germline CDR1 and CDR2: LNHDA and SQIVND (reference sequence). J was trimmed by 1 base and V by 10 bases; bases with no gene match: 13.